The present entry profiles one T cell receptor (beta chain) with its context. Its specificity is unknown. Compared with germline, one end of the junction differs, possibly owing to a read error. PCR involved 60 Vbeta and 13 Jbeta primers. Libraries were prepared by immunoSEQ multiplex PCR; TCRdb keeps only in-frame clonotypes and omits some of them. The table includes about 190,000 clones, over 80% detected once. Germline values: CDR1 SGHNT, CDR2 YENEEA. This CDR3 has 12 residues. This specimen belongs to a study of cytomegalovirus exposure and HLA in healthy donors. General study points: Rare sequences made up most TCRs, while some public TCRs were found in many donors. Analysis performed later showed TCR beta chains linked to HLA being more clonally expanded than equally common others. In a later analysis, V- and J-gene trimming of beta chains associated with a DCLRE1C missense variant, replicated independently.

Specimen: PBMCs. The source of this sequence is a man between 40 and 49 years old in good health and CMV-seropositive. The gene calls are TRBV11-3 and TRBJ2-2; TRBD1 matches at 7 bases. As DNA, the CDR3 is TGTGCCAGCAGCGGACGGGACAGTGACTACTCTTTT. This translates into CASSGRDSDYSF.